These T cell receptor beta chains were read from a single sample in a study of blood T cell repertoires in COVID-19. Assay: immunoSEQ multiplex PCR; the TCRdb copy retains only in-frame clones and omits some. The sample carries about 97,000 clones, approximately 92% recorded once. Sequenced: peripheral blood. These receptor sequences come from a man aged 45-60 years with active COVID-19. Both conserved end residues are part of each CDR3. A D gene is named only where the DNA matches it firmly. The size field is filled for only some rows; it gives once, few, many or a size class.

clone_size,v_call,d_call,j_call,cdr3_aa,cdr3_nt
-,TRBV28,TRBD2,TRBJ2-1,CASSYPSGAPRNEQFF,TGTGCCAGCAGTTACCCTAGCGGGGCCCCACGGAATGAGCAGTTCTTC
-,TRBV28,-,TRBJ1-4,CASSSQRWGLGEKLFF,TGTGCCAGCAGTTCCCAGCGATGGGGGCTTGGAGAAAAACTGTTTTTT
once,TRBV28,-,TRBJ2-7,CASSSEFYEQYF,TGTGCCAGCAGTTCCGAGTTCTACGAGCAGTACTTC
-,TRBV25-1,-,TRBJ2-5,CASSEYRGRETQYF,TGTGCCAGCAGTGAATATCGAGGGAGGGAGACCCAGTACTTC
-,TRBV15,-,TRBJ1-1,CATSRDLTGGTEAFF,TGTGCCACCAGCAGAGATCTGACGGGAGGCACTGAAGCTTTCTTT
-,TRBV6-6,TRBD2,TRBJ2-1,CASTRSSGSYNEQFF,TGTGCCAGCACCCGTTCTAGCGGGAGTTACAATGAGCAGTTCTTC
-,TRBV10-2,TRBD1,TRBJ1-5,CASSLTQGGSNQPQHF,TGCGCCAGCAGTCTTACACAGGGGGGGAGCAATCAGCCCCAGCATTTT
-,TRBV28,TRBD1,TRBJ1-5,CASIQGGSSNQPQHF,TGTGCCAGCATCCAGGGGGGTTCGAGCAATCAGCCCCAGCATTTT
-,TRBV6-1,TRBD2,TRBJ2-1,CASSAYRTSGNNEQFF,TGTGCCAGCAGTGCCTACCGGACTAGCGGGAACAATGAGCAGTTCTTC
-,TRBV4-2,-,TRBJ2-2,CASSQAGVDTGELFF,TGTGCCAGCAGCCAAGCGGGAGTCGACACCGGGGAGCTGTTTTTT
-,TRBV6-5,TRBD1,TRBJ1-1,CASRYSRGANTEAFF,TGTGCCAGCAGATACTCCAGGGGGGCTAACACTGAAGCTTTCTTT
once,TRBV5-5,-,TRBJ1-3,CASSLSVSSGNTIYF,TGTGCCAGCAGCTTGTCAGTAAGCTCTGGAAACACCATATATTTT
-,TRBV14,-,TRBJ1-6,CASARGRNSPLHF,TGTGCCAGCGCCAGGGGACGTAATTCACCCCTCCACTTT
-,TRBV19,TRBD1,TRBJ1-5,CASSGTGGNQPQHF,TGTGCCAGTAGCGGGACAGGGGGCAATCAGCCCCAGCATTTT
once,TRBV6-5,TRBD2,TRBJ2-7,CASSYRTSGRTYEQYF,TGTGCCAGCAGTTACAGGACAAGCGGGAGGACATACGAGCAGTACTTC
-,TRBV18,-,TRBJ2-1,CASSSQGRGGSSYNEQFF,TGTGCCAGCTCATCACAGGGTCGAGGCGGGAGTTCCTACAATGAGCAGTTCTTC
-,TRBV3-1/TRBV3-2,-,TRBJ1-4,CASSQGQAQGPNEKLFF,TGTGCCAGCAGCCAAGGACAGGCCCAGGGTCCAAATGAAAAACTGTTTTTT
-,TRBV6-1,-,TRBJ2-4,CASSDFVAGNPDLAKNIQYF,TGTGCCAGCAGTGACTTTGTGGCAGGGAATCCCGATTTAGCCAAAAACATTCAGTACTTC
once,TRBV9,-,TRBJ2-1,CASSGPSDYNEQFF,TGTGCCAGCAGCGGGCCTAGCGACTACAATGAGCAGTTCTTC
once,TRBV27,-,TRBJ1-5,CASSSLSRRDQPQHF,TGTGCCAGCAGTTCCCTGAGCCGCCGGGATCAGCCCCAGCATTTT
-,TRBV6-5,-,TRBJ1-5,CASAGPNNQPQHF,TGTGCCAGCGCGGGGCCGAACAATCAGCCCCAGCATTTT
-,TRBV5-4,-,TRBJ2-2,CASSWGRTGNTGELFF,TGTGCCAGCAGCTGGGGGAGGACAGGGAACACCGGGGAGCTGTTTTTT
once,TRBV6-5,-,TRBJ1-1,CASSPQWKNTEAFF,TGTGCCAGCAGTCCACAGTGGAAGAACACTGAAGCTTTCTTT
-,TRBV20-1,-,TRBJ2-5,CSARLQETQYF,TGCAGTGCTAGGTTACAAGAGACCCAGTACTTC
-,TRBV11-2,-,TRBJ2-1,CASSLAGSGGNEQFF,TGTGCCAGCAGCTTAGCGGGCAGCGGTGGGAATGAGCAGTTCTTC
-,TRBV5-1,-,TRBJ2-1,CASSLGRENYNEQFF,TGCGCCAGCAGCTTAGGTCGGGAGAACTACAATGAGCAGTTCTTC
-,TRBV7-8,-,TRBJ1-2,CASSYSTVYYGYTF,TGTGCCAGCAGCTACTCTACGGTTTACTATGGCTACACCTTC
-,TRBV7-9,-,TRBJ2-7,CASSLAALSYEQYF,TGTGCCAGCAGTTTAGCGGCCTTGTCCTACGAGCAGTACTTC
-,TRBV9,TRBD2,TRBJ2-1,CASKKDPGGAYNEQFF,TGTGCCAGCAAAAAAGACCCGGGGGGGGCCTACAATGAGCAGTTCTTC
-,TRBV3-1/TRBV3-2,TRBD2,TRBJ2-7,CASSQSSGTFEQYF,TGTGCCAGCAGCCAGTCTAGCGGGACGTTCGAGCAGTACTTC
-,TRBV7-9,-,TRBJ1-1,CASSAQGVGTEAFF,TGTGCCAGCAGCGCCCAGGGCGTAGGCACTGAAGCTTTCTTT
-,TRBV9,TRBD1,TRBJ1-6,CASSASGTENSPLHF,TGTGCCAGCAGCGCCTCCGGGACAGAAAATTCACCCCTCCACTTT
-,TRBV2,TRBD2,TRBJ2-3,CASTGTSGITDTQYF,TGTGCCAGCACTGGGACTAGCGGAATCACAGATACGCAGTATTTT
-,TRBV28,TRBD1,TRBJ1-5,CASSIHQGAGNQPQHF,TGTGCCAGCAGTATCCATCAGGGGGCCGGGAATCAGCCCCAGCATTTT
-,TRBV7-2,-,TRBJ2-1,CASSFITRGNSYNEQFF,TGTGCCAGCAGCTTCATAACCAGGGGTAACTCCTACAATGAGCAGTTCTTC
-,TRBV11-2,-,TRBJ1-5,CASSPRTDQPQHF,TGTGCCAGCAGCCCTAGAACCGATCAGCCCCAGCATTTT
-,TRBV6-2/TRBV6-3,TRBD2,TRBJ2-4,CASSSPGLPTENIQYF,TGTGCCAGCAGTTCCCCGGGACTACCCACCGAAAACATTCAGTACTTC
-,TRBV15,-,TRBJ1-1,CATSREEMNTEAFF,TGTGCCACCAGCAGGGAGGAGATGAACACTGAAGCTTTCTTT
-,TRBV5-4,TRBD1,TRBJ2-2,CASSLGPDRGLFRSGELFF,TGTGCCAGCAGCTTGGGCCCCGACAGGGGACTGTTTCGGTCCGGGGAGCTGTTTTTT
-,TRBV3-1/TRBV3-2,-,TRBJ2-3,CASSQVEFTDTQYF,TGTGCCAGCAGCCAGGTAGAGTTCACAGATACGCAGTATTTT
few,TRBV13,TRBD1,TRBJ2-7,CASRFQDRAVEQYF,TGTGCCAGCAGATTCCAGGACAGGGCGGTCGAGCAGTACTTC
-,TRBV25-1,TRBD2,TRBJ2-1,CASSEFRESGGEQFF,TGTGCCAGCAGTGAGTTCAGGGAGTCGGGGGGTGAGCAGTTCTTC
-,TRBV11-2,TRBD1,TRBJ1-2,CASSLNTDRGRLDGYTF,TGTGCCAGCAGCTTAAACACTGACAGGGGGCGCTTGGATGGCTACACCTTC
-,TRBV6-1,-,TRBJ2-1,CASSEASQYNEQFF,TGTGCCAGCAGTGAGGCATCACAATACAATGAGCAGTTCTTC
-,TRBV27,TRBD2,TRBJ2-1,CASRLAGAVFF,TGTGCCAGCAGGCTAGCGGGAGCCGTGTTCTTC
-,TRBV27,TRBD1,TRBJ2-7,CASSLRRQGVFPHSYEQYF,TGTGCCAGCAGTTTACGCCGACAGGGGGTTTTTCCCCATTCCTACGAGCAGTACTTC
-,TRBV28,TRBD1,TRBJ2-5,CASSLVGQGGETQYF,TGTGCCAGCAGTTTGGTGGGACAGGGTGGAGAGACCCAGTACTTC
-,TRBV2,-,TRBJ2-5,CAVRRGGETQYF,TGTGCCGTCAGAAGGGGTGGGGAGACCCAGTACTTC
-,TRBV19,TRBD1,TRBJ2-2,CASSGQTGAELFF,TGTGCCAGTAGTGGACAGACAGGGGCTGAGCTGTTTTTT
-,TRBV2,-,TRBJ2-7,CASSEQSFYEQYF,TGTGCCAGCAGTGAACAGTCCTTCTACGAGCAGTACTTC
-,TRBV7-3,TRBD1,TRBJ2-6,CASSLGPRDRYSGANVLTF,TGTGCCAGCAGCTTAGGGCCCCGGGACAGATACTCTGGGGCCAACGTCCTGACTTTC
-,TRBV7-8,TRBD1,TRBJ1-5,CASSTDRVPSNQPQHF,TGTGCCAGCAGCACGGACAGGGTACCTAGCAATCAGCCCCAGCATTTT
-,TRBV27,-,TRBJ2-1,CASSARLVDNEQFF,TGTGCCAGCAGTGCCAGACTAGTAGACAATGAGCAGTTCTTC